The 23 T cell receptor beta chains below all came from one sample that was sequenced in a study of shared clonotypes between healthy human individuals. Libraries were prepared by immunoSEQ multiplex PCR; TCRdb keeps only in-frame clonotypes and omits some of them. There are under 2,500,000 clones in the sample; more than 90% occur only once, and less than 0.15% lies in the top ten. Input material: naive CD4+ T cells sorted from blood. Subset noted: CD45RA+ positively selected. Receptors were obtained from a man aged 18 to 35 in good health.

The chain joins TRBV5-4 to TRBJ1-2; D unclear. V was shortened by 4 bases and J by 4 bases, with 17 bases between the two germline ends. The CDR3 loop spans 15 amino acids. The V gene's germline CDR1 is SGHNT and CDR2 YYREEE (reference sequence). CDR3 nucleotides: TGTGCCAGCAGCCCGAACACTGACACATTCTATGGCTACACCTTC. It codes for CASSPNTDTFYGYTF.

The J gene is TRBJ2-5, the V gene TRBV7-9; 12 positions agree with TRBD1. The V segment lost 4 bases and the J segment 5 bases; nucleotides outside the gene matches: 5. Looked up from germline, CDR1 is SEHNR and CDR2 is FQNEAQ (reference sequence). The CDR3 has 15 residues. The CDR3 DNA reads TGTGCCAGCAGCTCGGGACAGGGGGCCTGGGAGACCCAGTACTTC. As protein: CASSSGQGAWETQYF.

This chain connects TRBV12-5 to TRBJ2-7; no clear D. This CDR3 has 15 amino acids. The germline V gene has CDR1 LGHNT and CDR2 FRNRAP. Trimming cost V 4 bases and J 5 bases, with 18 bases left between them. CDR3 in DNA: TGTGCTAGTGGTTCCCTCCCGGAACAAGTGGACGAGCAGTACTTC. This translates into CASGSLPEQVDEQYF.

The V and J genes are TRBV9 and TRBJ2-3; TRBD2 agrees at 10 bases. The CDR3 consists of 15 residues. V lost 7 bases and J lost 8; bases outside the gene matches: 13. From germline, CDR1 is SGDLS and CDR2 YYNGEE. The CDR3 is CASAIGGAGGFTQYF. The CDR3 bases are TGTGCCAGCGCTATCGGAGGAGCGGGAGGGTTTACGCAGTATTTT.

The chain combines TRBV28 with TRBJ1-5, with D possibly TRBD1 on 6 matching bases. Germline-derived CDR1 and CDR2 are MDHEN and SYDVKM. This CDR3 has 15 residues. V was shortened by 5 bases and J by 0 bases, with 11 bases between the two germline ends. DNA of the CDR3: TGTGCCAGCAGTCCAACAGGGTATAGCAATCAGCCCCAGCATTTT. This encodes CASSPTGYSNQPQHF.

This clone was observed a single time. The chain has TRBV2 and TRBJ1-4, with 7 bases that match TRBD1. This CDR3 has 16 amino acids. Trimming at V came to 4 bases and at J to 5 bases, leaving 10 bases not matched to a gene. In germline, CDR1 is SNHLY, CDR2 FYNNEI. In DNA form, the CDR3 reads TGTGCCAGCAGTGGGGGACCGGGACAGAGAAATGAAAAACTGTTTTTT. Translating gives CASSGGPGQRNEKLFF.

This chain connects TRBV30 to TRBJ1-5; possible D gene TRBD1, 5 bases. This CDR3 has 18 residues. Germline CDR1 and CDR2: GTSNPN and SVGIG (reference sequence). With 5 bases removed from V and 4 bases from J, the gap between germline ends came to 27 bases. CDR3 region: CAWLPRFNRSRTNQPQHF. The CDR3 DNA is TGTGCCTGGCTCCCCCGCTTTAACAGGTCGCGTACAAATCAGCCCCAGCATTTT.

The J gene is TRBJ2-7, the V gene TRBV6-6; 12 nucleotides line up with TRBD1. Germline CDR1 MNHNY, CDR2 SVGAGI (reference sequence). Trimming took 4 bases from V and 6 from J; bases not matched to a gene: 4. This CDR3 contains 14 residues. CDR3 residues: CASSLGTGGGEQYF. CDR3 DNA sequence: TGTGCCAGCAGTTTGGGGACAGGGGGCGGCGAGCAGTACTTC.

CDR3 nucleotides: TGCGCCAGCAGGTCAGGGTATGCTAATGAAAAACTGTTTTTT. This codes for CASRSGYANEKLFF. The rearrangement uses TRBV4-1 and TRBJ1-4; D may be TRBD1 (5 bases). CDR3 length: 14 residues. V was clipped by 6 bases and J by 3 bases, with 11 bases between them. The germline CDR1 and CDR2 sequences are MGHRA and YSYEKL.

This sequence joins TRBV10-3 and TRBJ2-1; TRBD2 matches at 7 bases. This CDR3 region has 14 residues. Germline V gene sequence: CDR1 ENHRY, CDR2 SYGVKD. Trimming removed 8 bases from V and 4 bases from J; junction bases left unmatched: 8. This chain's CDR3 is CAIGSGARYNEQFF. CDR3 DNA sequence: TGTGCCATCGGCAGCGGGGCTCGGTACAATGAGCAGTTCTTC.

CDR3 amino acids: CATSRDLRDVLTF. Here the CDR3 DNA reads TGTGCCACCAGCAGAGATCTGAGAGACGTCCTGACTTTC. V is TRBV15 and J is TRBJ2-6; D remains unclear. Germline assignment: CDR1 LNHNV and CDR2 YYDKDF (reference sequence). Deletions cut 0 bases from V and 11 bases from J, with 8 bases between. This CDR3 contains 13 residues. The full variable domain, rest sourced from reference TRBV15 and TRBJ2-6, is DAMVIQNPRYQVTQFGKPVTLSCSQTLNHNVMYWYQQKSSQAPKLLFHYYDKDFNNEADTPDNFQSRRPNTSFCFLDIRSPGLGDTAMYLCATSRDLRDVLTFGAGSRLTVL.

As for this clone: This sample also contains other DNA sequences that code for the same CDR3. The chain joins TRBV2 to TRBJ2-2, with D tentatively TRBD1 (7 bases). The CDR3 spans 14 residues. Germline V lookup: CDR1 SNHLY, CDR2 FYNNEI. V was pared by 3 bases and J by 5 bases, with 10 bases between. The CDR3 DNA sequence: TGTGCCAGCAGTGAGCAGGGGGGAACCGGGGAGCTGTTTTTT. This sequence encodes CASSEQGGTGELFF.

J is TRBJ1-2 and V is TRBV28; D is unclear. Germline loops: CDR1 MDHEN, CDR2 SYDVKM. Trimming pared 6 bases from V and 0 bases from J, leaving 17 bases between. The CDR3 loop spans 16 amino acids. DNA for the CDR3: TGTGCCAGCAGCCCAAGGCGCAGTTTTTCTAACTATGGCTACACCTTC. It specifies CASSPRRSFSNYGYTF.

The V gene is TRBV10-3, the J gene TRBJ2-2; 8 bases agree with TRBD2. Germline CDR1 and CDR2: ENHRY and SYGVKD. The V and J ends lost 0 bases and 7 bases, in that order; junction bases with no gene match: 7. The CDR3 loop spans 16 amino acids. CDR3 in amino acids: CAISESLAGTFGELFF. In DNA, the CDR3 is TGTGCCATCAGTGAGTCATTAGCGGGGACGTTCGGGGAGCTGTTTTTT.

This chain uses TRBV28 with TRBJ2-7; tentative D call: TRBD1 (6 bases). Germline V CDR1 and CDR2: MDHEN, SYDVKM. This CDR3 region has 12 residues. V was clipped by 8 bases and J by 2 bases, with 10 bases between them. CDR3 sequence (DNA): TGTGCCAGCTTGAGGGGGACCTACGAGCAGTACTTC. Translated: CASLRGTYEQYF.

The chain employs TRBV7-9 and TRBJ2-1, with 7 bases that match TRBD2. CDR1 is SEHNR and CDR2 is FQNEAQ in the germline V gene (reference sequence). The CDR3 totals 15 residues. J lost 7 bases, V lost 1 base, and 7 bases had no gene match. CDR3 nucleotide sequence: TGTGCCAGCAGCTTAGTCTATGCGGGGGAAAATGAGCAGTTCTTC. Protein sequence: CASSLVYAGENEQFF.

This sequence joins TRBV6-1 and TRBJ2-5, with D possibly TRBD1 on 5 matching bases. The germline V and J ends were trimmed by 4 bases and 8 bases, with 17 bases remaining between them. Germline V gene data show CDR1 as MNHNS and CDR2 as SASEGT. The CDR3 is 14 amino acids. CDR3 residues: CASSGQFLVDTQYF. For the CDR3, the DNA is TGTGCCAGCAGTGGACAGTTCCTAGTTGACACCCAGTACTTC.

This chain joins TRBV5-1 and TRBJ2-3, with 8 bases that match TRBD2. V lost 2 bases to trimming and J lost 4 bases; unmatched junction nucleotides: 6. CDR1 and CDR2 from the germline V gene are SGHRS and YFSETQ. The CDR3 extends over 15 amino acids. The CDR3, as DNA: TGCGCCAGCAGCTTCGAGGCTAGCGGGCCAGATACGCAGTATTTT. It translates to CASSFEASGPDTQYF.

The chain has TRBV7-2 and TRBJ1-2; no clear D gene. V lost 6 bases, J lost 6 bases, and 8 bases lay in between. CDR1 and CDR2 from the germline V gene are SGHTA and FQGNSA. This CDR3 is 11 amino acids long. DNA of the CDR3: TGTGCCAGCAGGCAAGCGGATGGCTACACCTTC. It encodes CASRQADGYTF.

The chain carries TRBV4-1 and TRBJ2-7; tentative D call: TRBD1 (5 bases). CDR1 is MGHRA, CDR2 YSYEKL, per germline. This CDR3 spans 13 amino acids. Trimming left V 0 bases short and J 6 bases short, with 9 bases between. This CDR3 reads CASSQDRVGEQYF. CDR3 coding DNA: TGCGCCAGCAGCCAAGACAGGGTGGGCGAGCAGTACTTC.

The chain carries TRBV11-2 and TRBJ2-5; TRBD2 matches at 9 bases. The CDR3 runs 16 residues. CDR1 is SGHAT and CDR2 is FQNNGV in the germline V gene. With V trimmed by 8 bases and J by 5 bases, 15 bases remained unmatched. CDR3 amino acids: CASRRWGGGGAETQYF. The CDR3 DNA reads TGTGCCAGCCGCCGTTGGGGTGGCGGGGGGGCGGAGACCCAGTACTTC.

This rearrangement joins TRBV2 to TRBJ1-1, with D unclear. The CDR3 has 10 amino acids. The germline gives CDR1 SNHLY, CDR2 FYNNEI. Trimming removed 7 bases from V and 4 bases from J, with 4 bases in between. The CDR3 DNA sequence: TGTGCCAGCATCTTCACTGAAGCTTTCTTT. Residues: CASIFTEAFF.

The rearrangement uses TRBV27 and TRBJ2-7; 11 positions agree with TRBD2. V lost 0 bases to trimming and J lost 4 bases; unmatched junction nucleotides: 8. Germline V gene data show CDR1 as MNHEY and CDR2 as SMNVEV (reference sequence). CDR3 length equals 17 residues. The DNA for the CDR3 is TGTGCCAGCAGTTTATCCGCAGGGGTAGCGGGAGGGTACGAGCAGTACTTC. Encoded protein: CASSLSAGVAGGYEQYF.